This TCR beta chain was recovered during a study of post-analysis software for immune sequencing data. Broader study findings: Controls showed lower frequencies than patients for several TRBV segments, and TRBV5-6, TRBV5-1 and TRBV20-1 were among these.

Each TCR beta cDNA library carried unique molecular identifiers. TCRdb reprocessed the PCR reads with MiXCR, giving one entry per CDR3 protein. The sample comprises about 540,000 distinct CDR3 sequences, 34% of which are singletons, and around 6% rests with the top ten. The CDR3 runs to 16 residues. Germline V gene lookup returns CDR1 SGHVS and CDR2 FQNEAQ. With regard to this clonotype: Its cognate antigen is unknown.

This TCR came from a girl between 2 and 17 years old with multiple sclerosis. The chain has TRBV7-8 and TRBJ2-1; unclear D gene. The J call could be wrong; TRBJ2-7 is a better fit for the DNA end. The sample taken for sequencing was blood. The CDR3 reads CASSSRRLAPYNEQYF. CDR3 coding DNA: TGTGCCAGCAGCTCCCGTCGCTTAGCCCCCTACAATGAGCAGTACTTC.